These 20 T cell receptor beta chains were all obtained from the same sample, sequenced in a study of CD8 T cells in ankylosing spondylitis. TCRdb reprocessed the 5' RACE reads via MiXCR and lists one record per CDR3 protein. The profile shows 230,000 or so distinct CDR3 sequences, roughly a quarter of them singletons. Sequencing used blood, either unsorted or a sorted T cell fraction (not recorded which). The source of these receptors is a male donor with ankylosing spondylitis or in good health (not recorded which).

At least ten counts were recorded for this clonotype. For the CDR3, the DNA is TGTGCCAGCAGCCCGATAGCGGGGGGGTCACAAGAGACCCAGTACTTC. As protein: CASSPIAGGSQETQYF. This chain uses TRBV25-1 with TRBJ2-5; 11 nucleotides agree with TRBD2. The CDR3 extends over 16 amino acids. The germline V gene has CDR1 MGHDK and CDR2 SYGVNS. The V and J ends lost 6 bases and 2 bases, in that order; junction bases with no gene match: 8.

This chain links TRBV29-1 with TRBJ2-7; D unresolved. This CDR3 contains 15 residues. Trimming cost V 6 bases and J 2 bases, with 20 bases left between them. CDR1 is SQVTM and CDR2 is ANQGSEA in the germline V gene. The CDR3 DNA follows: TGCAGCGTGGCAGCCGGGCCGCCACGAGCCTACGAGCAGTACTTC. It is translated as CSVAAGPPRAYEQYF.

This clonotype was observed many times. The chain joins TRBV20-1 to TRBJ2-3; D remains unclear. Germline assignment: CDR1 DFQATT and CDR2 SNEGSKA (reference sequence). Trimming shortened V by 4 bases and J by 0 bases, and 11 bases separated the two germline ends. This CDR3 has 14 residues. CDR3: CSATEGASTDTQYF. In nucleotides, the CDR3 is TGCAGTGCTACCGAAGGTGCTAGCACAGATACGCAGTATTTT.

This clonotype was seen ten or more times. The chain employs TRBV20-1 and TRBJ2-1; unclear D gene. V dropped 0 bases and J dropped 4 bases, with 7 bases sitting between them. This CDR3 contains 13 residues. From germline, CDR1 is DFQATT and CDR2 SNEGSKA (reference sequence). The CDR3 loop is CSARDPRYNEQFF. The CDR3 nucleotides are TGCAGTGCTAGAGATCCCAGGTACAATGAGCAGTTCTTC.

In DNA form, the CDR3 reads TGCAGTGCTAGCGGGGGCCCCGGAGGGCAGTTCTTC. Translated: CSASGGPGGQFF. The chain is built from TRBV20-1 and TRBJ2-1; the D gene could be TRBD1 or TRBD2 (6 bases each). Trimming removed 3 bases at V and 12 bases at J, with 15 bases between. The CDR3 consists of 12 residues. Germline CDR1 DFQATT, CDR2 SNEGSKA (reference sequence).

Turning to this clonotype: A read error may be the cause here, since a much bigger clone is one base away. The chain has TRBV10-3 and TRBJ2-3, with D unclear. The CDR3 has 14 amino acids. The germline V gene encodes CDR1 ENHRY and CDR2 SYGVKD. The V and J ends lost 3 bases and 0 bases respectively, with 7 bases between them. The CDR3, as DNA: TGTGCCATCAGTGAATACAGTAGCACAGATACGCAGTATTTT. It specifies CAISEYSSTDTQYF.

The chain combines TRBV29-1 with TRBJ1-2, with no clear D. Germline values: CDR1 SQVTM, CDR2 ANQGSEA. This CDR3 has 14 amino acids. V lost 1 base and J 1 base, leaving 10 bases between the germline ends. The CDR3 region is CSVEVWGGNYGYTF. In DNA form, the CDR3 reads TGCAGCGTTGAAGTATGGGGAGGTAACTATGGCTACACCTTC.

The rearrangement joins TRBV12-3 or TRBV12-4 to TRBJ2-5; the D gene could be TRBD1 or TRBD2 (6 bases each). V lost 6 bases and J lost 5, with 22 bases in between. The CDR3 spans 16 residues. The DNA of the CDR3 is TGTGCCAGCAGACAGGGACTCGGGGCGATTGGGGAGACCCAGTACTTC. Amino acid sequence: CASRQGLGAIGETQYF.

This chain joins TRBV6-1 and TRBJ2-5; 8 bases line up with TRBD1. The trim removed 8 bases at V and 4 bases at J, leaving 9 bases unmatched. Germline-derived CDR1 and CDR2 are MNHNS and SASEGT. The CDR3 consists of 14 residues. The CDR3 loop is CASSWDRTGETQYF. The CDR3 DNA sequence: TGTGCCAGCTCCTGGGACAGGACGGGAGAGACCCAGTACTTC.

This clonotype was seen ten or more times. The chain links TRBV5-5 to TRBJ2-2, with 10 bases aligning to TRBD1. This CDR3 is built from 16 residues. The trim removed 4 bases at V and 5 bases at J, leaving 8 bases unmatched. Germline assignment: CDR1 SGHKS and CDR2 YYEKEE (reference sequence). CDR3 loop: CASSDRQGARTGELFF. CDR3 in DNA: TGTGCCAGCAGCGATCGACAGGGGGCGCGAACCGGGGAGCTGTTTTTT.

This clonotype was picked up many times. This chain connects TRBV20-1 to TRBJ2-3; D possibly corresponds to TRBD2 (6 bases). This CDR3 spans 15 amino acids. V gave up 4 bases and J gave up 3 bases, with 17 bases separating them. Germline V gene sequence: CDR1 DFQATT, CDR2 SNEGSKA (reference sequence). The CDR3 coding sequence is TGCAGTGCTACAGTCCCGGGACTCATAACAGATACGCAGTATTTT. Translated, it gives CSATVPGLITDTQYF.

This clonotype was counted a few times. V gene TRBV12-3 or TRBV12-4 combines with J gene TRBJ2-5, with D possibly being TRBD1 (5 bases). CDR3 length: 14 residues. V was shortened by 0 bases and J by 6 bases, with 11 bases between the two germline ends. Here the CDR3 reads CASSLASRAKTQYF. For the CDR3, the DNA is TGTGCCAGCAGTTTAGCTTCCAGGGCGAAGACCCAGTACTTC.

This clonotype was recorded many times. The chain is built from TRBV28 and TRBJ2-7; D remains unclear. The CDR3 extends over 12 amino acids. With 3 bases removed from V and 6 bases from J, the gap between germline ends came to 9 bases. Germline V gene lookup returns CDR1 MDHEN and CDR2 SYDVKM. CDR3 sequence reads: CASSFVGFEQYF. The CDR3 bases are TGTGCCAGCAGTTTTGTAGGGTTCGAGCAGTACTTC.

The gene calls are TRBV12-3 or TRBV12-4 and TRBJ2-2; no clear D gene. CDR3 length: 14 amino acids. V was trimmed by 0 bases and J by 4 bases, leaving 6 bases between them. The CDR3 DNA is TGTGCCAGCAGTTTAGCGCTTGGCACCGGGGAGCTGTTTTTT. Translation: CASSLALGTGELFF.

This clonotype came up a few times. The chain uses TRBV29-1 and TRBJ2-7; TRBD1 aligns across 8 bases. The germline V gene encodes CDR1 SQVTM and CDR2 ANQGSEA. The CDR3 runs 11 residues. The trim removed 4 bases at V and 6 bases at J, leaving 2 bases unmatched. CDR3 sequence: CSVAQGGEQYF. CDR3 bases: TGCAGCGTTGCACAGGGGGGCGAGCAGTACTTC.

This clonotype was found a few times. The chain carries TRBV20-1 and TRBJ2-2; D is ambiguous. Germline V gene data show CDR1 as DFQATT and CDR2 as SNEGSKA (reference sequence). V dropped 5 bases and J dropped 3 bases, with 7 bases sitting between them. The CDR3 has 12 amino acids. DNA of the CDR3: TGCAGTGCTGTATTTTACACCGGGGAGCTGTTTTTT. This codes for CSAVFYTGELFF.

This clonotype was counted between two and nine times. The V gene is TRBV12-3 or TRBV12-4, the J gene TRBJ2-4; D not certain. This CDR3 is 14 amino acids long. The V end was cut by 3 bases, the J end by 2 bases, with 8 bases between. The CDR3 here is CASSLLGSKNIQYF. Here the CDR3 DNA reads TGTGCCAGCAGTTTGTTGGGTTCCAAAAACATTCAGTACTTC.

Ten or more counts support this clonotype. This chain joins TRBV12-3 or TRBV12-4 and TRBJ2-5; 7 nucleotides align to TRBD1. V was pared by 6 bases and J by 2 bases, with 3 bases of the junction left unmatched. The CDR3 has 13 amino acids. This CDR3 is CASSSGQQETQYF. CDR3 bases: TGTGCCAGCAGCTCGGGACAGCAAGAGACCCAGTACTTC.

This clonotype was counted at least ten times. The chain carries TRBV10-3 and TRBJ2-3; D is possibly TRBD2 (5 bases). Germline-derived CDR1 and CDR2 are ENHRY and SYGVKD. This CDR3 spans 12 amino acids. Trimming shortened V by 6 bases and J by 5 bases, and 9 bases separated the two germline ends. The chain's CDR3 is CAIREVGDTQYF. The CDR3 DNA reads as TGTGCCATCAGGGAGGTGGGAGATACGCAGTATTTT.

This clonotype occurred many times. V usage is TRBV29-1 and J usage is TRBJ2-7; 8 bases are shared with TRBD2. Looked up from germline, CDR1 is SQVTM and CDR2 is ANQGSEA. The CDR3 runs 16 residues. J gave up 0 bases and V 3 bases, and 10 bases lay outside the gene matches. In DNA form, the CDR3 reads TGCAGCGTTGAGGTCGGGAGGGGCAGGAGCTCCTACGAGCAGTACTTC. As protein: CSVEVGRGRSSYEQYF.